The sample holds many counts of the clone carrying this T cell receptor beta chain. Its antigen is still unknown. Time point denoted: longitudinal time-point 2. Unsorted libraries were prepared from 2 million PBMCs that had been stored at -80 C. This specimen comes from a study of neurological immune-mediated disorders. Study-wide points: Patients with HTLV-1-associated myelopathy showed the most TCR clonal expansion. Those with multiple sclerosis showed the least, falling below healthy controls. There were no CDR3 amino acid sequences shared by expanded clones across subjects, a result suggesting private repertoires in all groups.

The CDR3 spans 14 residues. Germline trimming cut 6 bases from V and 6 bases from J; bases unmatched to any gene: 6. Germline CDR1 is SNHLY and CDR2 is FYNNEI. A 10-nucleotide random UMI tagged transcripts in template-switch 5'RACE cDNA synthesis. MiXCR, run by TCRdb on the 5' RACE reads, gives a single entry per CDR3 protein. The sample yields fewer than 60,000 distinct CDR3 sequences, roughly 13% seen once. The sample comprised PBMCs. The TCR was taken from a male donor with HTLV-1-associated myelopathy (HAM/TSP). The chain combines TRBV2 with TRBJ2-1; TRBD1 agrees at 9 bases. The CDR3 is CASRDRGIPNEQFF. DNA of the CDR3: TGTGCCAGCAGGGACAGGGGTATACCCAATGAGCAGTTCTTC.